The source of this T cell receptor (beta chain) is a study of blood T cell repertoires in COVID-19. The length of the CDR3 is 14 residues. Germline assignment: CDR1 MGHRA and CDR2 YSYEKL. Trimming took off 0 bases at V and 0 bases at J, with 5 bases between the two ends. As processed by the authors: Estimates of nucleated cell counts were drawn from the amplification of reference gene primers. TCRdb keeps only in-frame clones here, not all; method: immunoSEQ multiplex PCR. For V, J and clone size, that table is used; D and trimming come from the DNA. This repertoire shows under 250,000 clones, roughly four fifths found once; its top ten account for approximately 4.8%.

Source material: peripheral blood. The genes are TRBV4-1 and TRBJ1-2; D gene ambiguous. The sequence was collected from a woman aged 70-85 years with acute or convalescent COVID-19. CDR3 in DNA: TGCGCCAGCAGCCAAGATCCAGCTAACTATGGCTACACCTTC. It codes for CASSQDPANYGYTF.